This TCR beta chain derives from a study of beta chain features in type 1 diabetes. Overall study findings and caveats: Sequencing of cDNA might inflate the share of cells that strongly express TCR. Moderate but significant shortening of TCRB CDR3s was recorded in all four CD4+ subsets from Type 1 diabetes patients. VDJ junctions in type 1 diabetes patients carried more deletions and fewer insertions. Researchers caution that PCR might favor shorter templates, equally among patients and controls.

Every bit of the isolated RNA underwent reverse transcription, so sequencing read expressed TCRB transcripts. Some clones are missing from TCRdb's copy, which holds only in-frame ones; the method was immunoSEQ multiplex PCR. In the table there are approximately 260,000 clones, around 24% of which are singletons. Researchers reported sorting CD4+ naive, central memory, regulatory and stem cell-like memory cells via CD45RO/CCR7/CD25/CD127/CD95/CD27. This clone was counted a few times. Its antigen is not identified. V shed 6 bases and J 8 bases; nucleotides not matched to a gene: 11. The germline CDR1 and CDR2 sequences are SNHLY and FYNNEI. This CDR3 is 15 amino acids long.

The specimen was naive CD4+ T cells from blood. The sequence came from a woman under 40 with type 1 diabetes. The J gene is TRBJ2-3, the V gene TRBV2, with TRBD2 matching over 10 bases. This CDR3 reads CASSSETSGLVTQYF. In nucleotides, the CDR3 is TGTGCCAGCAGCTCCGAGACTAGCGGGCTTGTTACGCAGTATTTT.